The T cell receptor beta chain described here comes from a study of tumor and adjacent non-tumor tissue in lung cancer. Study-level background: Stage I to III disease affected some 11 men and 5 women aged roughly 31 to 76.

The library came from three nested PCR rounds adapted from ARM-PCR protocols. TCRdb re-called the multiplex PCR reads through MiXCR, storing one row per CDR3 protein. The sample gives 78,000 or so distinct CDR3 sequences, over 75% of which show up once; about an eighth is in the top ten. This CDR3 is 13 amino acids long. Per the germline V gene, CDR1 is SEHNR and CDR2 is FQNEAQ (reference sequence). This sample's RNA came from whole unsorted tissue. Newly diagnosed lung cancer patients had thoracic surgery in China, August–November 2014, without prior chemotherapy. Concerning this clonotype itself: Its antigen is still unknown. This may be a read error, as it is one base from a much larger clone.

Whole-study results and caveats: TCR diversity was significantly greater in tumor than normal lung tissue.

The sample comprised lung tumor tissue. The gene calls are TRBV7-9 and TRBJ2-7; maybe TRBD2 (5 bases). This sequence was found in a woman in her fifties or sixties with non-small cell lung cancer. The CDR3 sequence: CASSLGSAYEHYF. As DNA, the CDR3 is TGTGCCAGCAGCTTGGGTAGCGCCTACGAGCACTACTTC.